Listed here are 10 T cell receptor beta chains from one sample, sequenced in a study of early T cells in non-severe SARS-CoV-2 infection. TCRdb itself ran the 5' RACE reads through MiXCR, one entry per CDR3 protein. The data show 50,000 or so distinct CDR3 sequences, approximately 5.6% seen once. Sample: whole blood. The source is an adult who was a healthcare worker with PCR-confirmed SARS-CoV-2 infection or an uninfected control (not recorded which).

This clonotype was observed a few times. V usage is TRBV5-1 and J usage is TRBJ2-5; the match to TRBD1 covers 11 bases. Germline V gene lookup returns CDR1 SGHRS and CDR2 YFSETQ. Trimming took 0 bases from V and 3 from J; bases not matched to a gene: 4. The CDR3 has 16 amino acids. CDR3 amino acids: CASSLAPGQGEETQYF. As DNA, the CDR3 is TGCGCCAGCAGCTTGGCTCCGGGACAGGGGGAAGAGACCCAGTACTTC.

This clonotype has a handful of counts. The chain joins TRBV11-1 to TRBJ2-5, with a tentative D call TRBD2 (6 bases). Germline V gene data show CDR1 as SGHAT and CDR2 as FQDESV (reference sequence). This CDR3 comprises 15 residues. V was cut by 5 bases and J by 1 base, with 14 bases left in between. For the CDR3, the DNA is TGTGCCAGCAGCACGGAGGGACTGATCCAAGAGACCCAGTACTTC. Its protein product is CASSTEGLIQETQYF. Complete variable domain (other parts from reference TRBV11-1 and TRBJ2-5): EAEVAQSPRYKITEKSQAVAFWCDPISGHATLYWYRQILGQGPELLVQFQDESVVDDSQLPKDRFSAERLKGVDSTLKIQPAELGDSAMYLCASSTEGLIQETQYFGPGTRLLVL.

This clonotype was observed many times. V is TRBV20-1 and J is TRBJ2-7, with a weak D call TRBD1 (6 bases). V was pared by 5 bases and J by 0 bases, with 8 bases between. The germline V gene has CDR1 DFQATT and CDR2 SNEGSKA (reference sequence). The CDR3 is 12 residues long. CDR3 residues: CSAWTVSYEQYF. DNA for the CDR3: TGCAGTGCTTGGACAGTCTCCTACGAGCAGTACTTC.

This clonotype came up many times. This chain joins TRBV5-1 and TRBJ1-6, with D hard to call. The CDR3 runs 15 residues. Trimming cost V 4 bases and J 8 bases, with 16 bases left between them. Germline V lookup: CDR1 SGHRS, CDR2 YFSETQ. CDR3 in amino acids: CASSAGRPTDSPLHF. The CDR3 coding sequence is TGCGCCAGCAGCGCGGGGAGGCCTACGGATTCACCCCTCCACTTT.

This clonotype was seen a few times. The chain employs TRBV9 and TRBJ2-3; 7 nucleotides match TRBD1. Germline V gene sequence: CDR1 SGDLS, CDR2 YYNGEE. After removal of 6 bases from V and 0 bases from J, the junction contained 4 bases not matched to a gene. The CDR3 consists of 14 residues. The CDR3 DNA reads as TGTGCCAGCACCGGACAGGTTAGCACAGATACGCAGTATTTT. Protein sequence: CASTGQVSTDTQYF.

This clonotype was recorded many times. The chain has TRBV9 and TRBJ1-1, with D hard to call. The germline gives CDR1 SGDLS, CDR2 YYNGEE. The CDR3 totals 14 residues. V lost 5 bases, J lost 0 bases, and 11 bases lay in between. CDR3 protein: CASSKGLVNTEAFF. The DNA of the CDR3 is TGTGCCAGCAGTAAAGGGTTGGTGAACACTGAAGCTTTCTTT. Full variable domain (rest looked up from reference TRBV9 and TRBJ1-1): DSGVTQTPKHLITATGQRVTLRCSPRSGDLSVYWYQQSLDQGLQFLIQYYNGEERAKGNILERFSAQQFPDLHSELNLSSLELGDSALYFCASSKGLVNTEAFFGQGTRLTVV.

Many counts were recorded for this clonotype. The rearrangement joins TRBV4-2 to TRBJ1-2; TRBD1 agrees at 7 bases. V gave up 4 bases and J gave up 0 bases; unmatched junction bases: 5. Germline V gene lookup returns CDR1 LGHNA and CDR2 YNFKEQ. The length of the CDR3 is 15 residues. The CDR3 bases are TGTGCCAGCAGCCCTCCGGGACAGTCTAACTATGGCTACACCTTC. Translation: CASSPPGQSNYGYTF.

This clonotype was observed at least ten times. This chain connects TRBV7-2 to TRBJ2-7; 9 nucleotides agree with TRBD2. The CDR3 spans 15 residues. From germline, CDR1 is SGHTA and CDR2 FQGNSA. The junction had 12 bases not matched to a gene; V was cut back by 5 bases and J by 7 bases. The CDR3 protein is CASSLVAGAPGEQYF. DNA for the CDR3: TGTGCCAGCAGCCTCGTAGCGGGAGCCCCGGGGGAGCAGTACTTC.

The chain links TRBV5-4 to TRBJ1-6; tentative D call: TRBD1 (5 bases). Looked up from germline, CDR1 is SGHNT and CDR2 is YYREEE (reference sequence). This CDR3 is 18 amino acids long. Between the trimmed V and J ends, which lost 4 bases and 0 bases, there was a span of 17 bases. CDR3 in DNA: TGTGCCAGCAGCCCCAACCATCCAGGGATCTCCTATAATTCACCCCTCCACTTT. Residues: CASSPNHPGISYNSPLHF.

This clonotype was recorded at least ten times. The rearrangement links TRBV6-4 to TRBJ1-1; no reliable D call. Germline V gives CDR1 MRHNA, CDR2 SNTAGT. Between the trimmed V and J ends, which lost 6 bases and 7 bases, there was a span of 15 bases. The CDR3 extends over 13 amino acids. CDR3 sequence reads: CASSGGSGGEAFF. The CDR3 nucleotides read TGTGCCAGCAGCGGAGGGAGCGGCGGTGAAGCTTTCTTT.